This T cell receptor beta chain is drawn from a study of human T cells and chemical hapten exposure (dated by TCRdb to the early 2020s). Looking at the study overall: For sensitization, 2% DPC in acetone was applied to a roughly 2 cm by roughly 2 cm area of upper inner arm skin. Throughout the roughly 25-week study period, patients were also given weekly therapeutic DPC doses on the scalp. Blood for TCR sequencing was provided by twenty-nine alopecia patients at one to four time points (pre-sensitization, 2, 6 and 24 weeks). Patch tests used Finn chambers with 0.01% DPC on the upper back, scored after 6 days by International Contact Dermatitis Research Group standards. This study followed changes in the peripheral blood TCR repertoire in vivo during primary and secondary sensitization of alopecia patients to the hapten diphenylcyclopropenone (DPC). Most of the patients in the cohort were female, and the cohort covered alopecia areata with under or over 50% scalp involvement, alopecia totalis and alopecia universalis. Patient blood was sampled pre-sensitization (week 0) and at 2, 6 and about 24 weeks after DPC sensitization. Libraries were combined into a pool for sequencing, and differences in TCR yield between samples came mainly from small differences in library volumes within the pool.

The time point tag for this specimen amounts to: patch test 1, 2 weeks after DPC sensitization. The sample's treatment or condition, from its label and the paper: therapeutic diphenylcyclopropenone sensitization with weekly scalp DPC. Blood at each patch-test visit was drawn before the patch test was applied. Eligible patients were aged 18 to 70, diagnosed with alopecia, deemed suitable for DPC therapy, and excluded if pregnant. Total RNA was extracted from unfractionated whole blood that had been collected in Tempus Blood RNA tubes. On the study overall, not on this receptor specifically: The number of PT1 expanded TCRs positively correlated with patch test score, significant at thresholds 8, 16 and 32 but not 4. Repeated subsampling changed both the strength of the expansion versus patch-test correlation and the threshold at which the correlation became significant. Alopecia, a presumed autoimmune disease, was present in all patients, so the immune response of the patients might differ from that of healthy individuals. Compared with pre-sensitization or healthy control sets, expanded TCRs formed significantly more large CDR3 similarity clusters, which is consistent with antigen-driven responses. DPC sensitization did not change how many TCRs were above 1 in 1000 frequency, and no evidence was found of alterations in global repertoire structure.

Receptors were amplified or captured by RACE. Sequenced using a NextSeq 500. Library preparation attached unique molecular identifiers to individual cDNA molecules for quantitative, reproducible TCR counting. From each blood RNA sample, both TCR alpha and TCR beta chains were sequenced. The source study handled its data this way. A median of about 87,000 TCRs per sample was observed, with a range of about 23,224 to 700,000. The Decombinator software suite was used to annotate V, J and CDR3 in the TCR reads. Every sample was subsampled to the same number of TCRs (28,000) for the PS versus PT1 abundance plots. Expanded TCRs were defined as absent before sensitization and observed at least eight times at the 2-week time point. TCRdb ran its own pipeline on the public reads, namely fastp trimming at Q25 and MiXCR clone calling, and kept in-frame beta chains. Each entry merges the rows of one CDR3 protein and shows their most common DNA and genes. The V and J calls reflect TCRdb's pipeline rather than the authors' work. This sample gives 70,000 to 80,000 distinct CDR3 sequences in total; more than 30% of them show up just once. The ten largest clones capture about 9.6% of the sample.

CDR1 and CDR2 (MDHEN, SYDVKM) derive from the germline V gene. Between the V and J ends, shortened by 4 bases and 3 bases respectively, the junction contains 7 bases. The CDR3, from cysteine to phenylalanine, totals 12 residues. This entry keeps only the CDR3 DNA: 36 bases, framed from base 1. Concerning this clonotype: Its target antigen remains unknown. It has no much larger one-base neighbor in the sample; base qualities were not kept.

The sequence was obtained from a man between 40 and 49 years old with alopecia areata. Some clones in this sample may be carry-over from other donors' samples. This receptor chain uses TRBV28 and TRBJ2-7; there is no confident call for the D gene. The sequencing here drew on whole blood, taken in connection with sensitization to the hapten diphenylcyclopropenone (DPC). Here is the DNA: TGTGCCAGCAGTTCACCGGTCTACGAGCAGTACTTC. The translation is CASSSPVYEQYF.